Here is one T cell receptor beta chain with its context. The antigen it recognizes is unknown. Per-base qualities were not stored, and no clone one base away is much larger. The record originates from a study of T-cell memory formation after mild COVID-19 (dated by TCRdb to about 2021). Regarding the research as a whole: TCR sequence clusters from the two donors were largely donor specific. In a couple of donors, T-cell clones that expanded and contracted after mild COVID-19 were followed by sequencing TCRalpha and TCRbeta repertoires longitudinally. Two young, previously healthy adult volunteers, one female and one male, were included in the cohort. The study at large found these results: Some responding clones were detected in pre-infection memory, suggesting pre-existing cross-reactive memory T cells joined the SARS-CoV-2 response. From day 15 to 85, contracting clones showed balanced CD4/CD8 phenotypes, whereas a second wave of clones that expanded from day 15 to 37 leaned towards CD4+. Whether the second-wave clones peaking on day 37 were SARS-CoV-2 specific was not confirmed. Only two mild cases were covered by the study, and larger cohorts that include severe cases with pre-infection samples were considered necessary. Contracting CD4+ clones were located mainly in the CM and EM memory subsets, whereas CD8+ clones were found to be enriched in EMRA.

Ficoll-Paque density gradient centrifugation was used to isolate PBMCs. The listed sequencing device is Illumina NovaSeq 6000. TCRalpha and TCRbeta cDNA libraries were built by 5'RACE with constant-segment primers, adding sample barcodes and unique molecular identifiers. RNA was extracted from every sample with Trizol reagent. Libraries were amplified in two PCR steps, with a second sample barcode and Illumina TruSeq adapters added in the second step. Sequencing of the libraries was done on an Illumina NovaSeq, producing 2 x 150 bp paired-end reads. In the source study's methods: Demultiplexing of reads and collapsing into UMI-guided consensus sequences were performed with migec v1.2.7. Using mixcr v2.1.11, UMI consensuses were aligned to TRA and TRB V and J templates and then assembled into clonotypes. Clonotypes were classified as expanded or contracted when called significant by both edgeR and NoisET, with noise models trained on biological replicates. For edgeR calls, a false discovery rate-adjusted p below 0.01 and a log2 fold-change threshold of 1 were applied. As an exploratory analysis of dynamics, max-normalized trajectories of the 1000 most abundant clonotypes were examined with PCA combined with hierarchical clustering. Separately sequenced CD4+ and CD8+ repertoires were used to assign the CD4 or CD8 phenotype of responding clones. TCRdb applied fastp at Q25 and MiXCR to the public reads, then kept only in-frame beta chains. For every CDR3 protein sequence, its rows merge into one entry that carries the most common genes and DNA. What appears here as the V and J calls and clone size reflects TCRdb's work, not the paper's. The table for this sample lists about 200,000 distinct CDR3 sequences; about 9.2% of them were counted only once. The top ten clonotypes cover around 3.3% of the sample.

The V and J ends are trimmed by 2 bases and 5 bases, leaving 16 bases between them. The CDR3 measures 16 amino acids from cysteine to phenylalanine. CDR3 DNA only is kept here, 48 bases in frame from base 1. The germline V gene gives CDR1 as SGHVS and CDR2 as FQNEAQ. This receptor was obtained from a man between 18 and 29 years old who had mild COVID-19 (a few samples of this study predate the infection). The sample titles of this study are shuffled in the database, so cell type and time point are left out; the donor was told from shared clones. Recombination joined TRBV7-8 with TRBJ1-5; the D region possibly corresponds to TRBD1 (6 bases align). The specimen sequenced was PBMCs or a T cell subset sorted from them (not recorded which). The CDR3 loop reads CASSLREGRGDQPQHF. In nucleotide form, the sequence is TGTGCCAGCAGCTTAAGGGAGGGAAGGGGGGATCAGCCCCAGCATTTT. With all but the CDR3 taken from the reference TRBV7-8 and TRBJ1-5 genes, the full variable domain is: GAGVSQSPRYKVAKRGQDVALRCDPISGHVSLFWYQQALGQGPEFLTYFQNEAQLDKSGLPSDRFFAERPEGSVSTLKIQRTQQEDSAVYLCASSLREGRGDQPQHFGDGTRLSIL.